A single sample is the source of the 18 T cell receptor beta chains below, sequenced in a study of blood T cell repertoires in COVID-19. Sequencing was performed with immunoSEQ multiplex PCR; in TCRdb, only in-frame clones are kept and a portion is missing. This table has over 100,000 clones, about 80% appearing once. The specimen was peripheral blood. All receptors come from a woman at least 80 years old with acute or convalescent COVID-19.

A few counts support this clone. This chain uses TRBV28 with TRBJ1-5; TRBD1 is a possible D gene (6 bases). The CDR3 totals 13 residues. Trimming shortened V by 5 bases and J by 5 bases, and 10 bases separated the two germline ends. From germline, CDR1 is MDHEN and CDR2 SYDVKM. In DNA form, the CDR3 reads TGTGCCAGCAGTGGACAGCAACATCAGCCCCAGCATTTT. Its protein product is CASSGQQHQPQHF.

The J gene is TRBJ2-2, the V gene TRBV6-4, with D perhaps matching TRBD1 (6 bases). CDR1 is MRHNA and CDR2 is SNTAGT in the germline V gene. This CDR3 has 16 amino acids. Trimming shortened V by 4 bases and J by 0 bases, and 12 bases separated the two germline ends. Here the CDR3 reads CASSAQGLSNTGELFF. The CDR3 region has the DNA TGTGCCAGCAGTGCCCAGGGGCTTTCGAACACCGGGGAGCTGTTTTTT.

In nucleotides, the CDR3 is TGTGCCAGCAGAAGACAGGGGGCGGGAAACACCATATATTTT. As protein: CASRRQGAGNTIYF. The J gene is TRBJ1-3, the V gene TRBV6-5, with TRBD1 identical over 10 bases. The CDR3 spans 14 residues. CDR1 and CDR2 from the germline V gene are MNHEY and SVGAGI. Trimming took 6 bases from V and 4 from J; bases not matched to a gene: 3.

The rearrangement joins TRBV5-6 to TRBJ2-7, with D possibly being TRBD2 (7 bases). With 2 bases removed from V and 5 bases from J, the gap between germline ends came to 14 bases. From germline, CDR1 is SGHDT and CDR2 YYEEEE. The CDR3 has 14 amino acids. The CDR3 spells CASSLGGRDDEQYF. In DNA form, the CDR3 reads TGTGCCAGCAGCTTAGGGGGGAGGGACGACGAGCAGTACTTC.

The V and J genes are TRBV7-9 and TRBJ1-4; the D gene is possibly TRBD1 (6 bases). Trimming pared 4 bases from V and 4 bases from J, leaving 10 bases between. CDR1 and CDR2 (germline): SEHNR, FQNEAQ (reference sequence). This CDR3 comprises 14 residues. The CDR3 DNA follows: TGTGCCAGCAGCTCCGGACAGAATAATGAAAAACTGTTTTTT. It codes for CASSSGQNNEKLFF.

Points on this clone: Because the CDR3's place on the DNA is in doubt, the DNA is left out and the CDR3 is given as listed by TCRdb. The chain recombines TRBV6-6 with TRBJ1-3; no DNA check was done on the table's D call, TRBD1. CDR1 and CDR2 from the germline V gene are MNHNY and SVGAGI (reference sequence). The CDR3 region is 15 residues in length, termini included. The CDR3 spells CASSILDRPGNTIYF.

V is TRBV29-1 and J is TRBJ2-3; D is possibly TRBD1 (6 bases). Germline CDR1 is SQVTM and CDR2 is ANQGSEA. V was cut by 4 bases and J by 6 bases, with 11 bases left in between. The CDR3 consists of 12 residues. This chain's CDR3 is CSVGEGQDTQYF. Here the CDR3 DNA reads TGCAGCGTTGGGGAAGGACAGGATACGCAGTATTTT.

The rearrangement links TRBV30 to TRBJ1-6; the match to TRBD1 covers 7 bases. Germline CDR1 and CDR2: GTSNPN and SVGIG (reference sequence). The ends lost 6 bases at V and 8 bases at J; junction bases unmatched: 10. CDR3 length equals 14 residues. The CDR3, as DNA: TGTGCCTGCACGATACAGGGGATGGATTCACCCCTCCACTTT. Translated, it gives CACTIQGMDSPLHF.

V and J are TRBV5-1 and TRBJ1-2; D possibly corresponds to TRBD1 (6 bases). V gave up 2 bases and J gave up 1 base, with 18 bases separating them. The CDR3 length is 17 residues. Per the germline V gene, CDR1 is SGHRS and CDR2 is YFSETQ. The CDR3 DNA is TGCGCCAGCAGCTTTGGACTCAGGGGCCCCCTTAACTATGGCTACACCTTC. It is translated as CASSFGLRGPLNYGYTF.

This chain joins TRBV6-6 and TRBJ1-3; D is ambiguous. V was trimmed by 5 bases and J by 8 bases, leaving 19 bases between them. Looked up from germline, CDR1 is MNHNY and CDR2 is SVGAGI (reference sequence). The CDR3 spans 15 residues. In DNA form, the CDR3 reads TGTGCCAGCAGTAAAGGACGGGGTGGGGAGCACACCATATATTTT. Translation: CASSKGRGGEHTIYF.

The CDR3 bases are TGCGCCAGCAGCCAACTGATAGGACAGAACACTGAAGCTTTCTTT. This sequence encodes CASSQLIGQNTEAFF. The chain joins TRBV4-3 to TRBJ1-1, with D perhaps matching TRBD1 (5 bases). Germline V gene sequence: CDR1 LGHNA, CDR2 YSLEER. CDR3 size: 15 residues. V was pared by 2 bases and J by 1 base, with 11 bases between.

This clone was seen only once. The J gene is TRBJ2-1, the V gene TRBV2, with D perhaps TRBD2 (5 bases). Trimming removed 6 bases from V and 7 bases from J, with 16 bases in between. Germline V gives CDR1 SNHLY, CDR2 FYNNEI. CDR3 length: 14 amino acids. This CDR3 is CASSVTRSGNEQFF. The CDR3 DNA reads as TGTGCCAGCAGCGTTACTAGGTCGGGGAATGAGCAGTTCTTC.

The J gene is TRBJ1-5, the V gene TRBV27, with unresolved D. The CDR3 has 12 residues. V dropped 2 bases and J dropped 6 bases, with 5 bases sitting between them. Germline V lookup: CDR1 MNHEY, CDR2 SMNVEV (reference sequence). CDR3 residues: CASSLIGQPQHF. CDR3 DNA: TGTGCCAGCAGTTTAATCGGTCAGCCCCAGCATTTT.

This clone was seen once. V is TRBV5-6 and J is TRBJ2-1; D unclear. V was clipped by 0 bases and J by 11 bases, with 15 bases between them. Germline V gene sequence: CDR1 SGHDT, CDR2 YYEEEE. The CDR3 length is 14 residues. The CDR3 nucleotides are TGTGCCAGCAGCTTGGTGGGCTTGAGCCTACAGCAGTTCTTC. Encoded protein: CASSLVGLSLQQFF. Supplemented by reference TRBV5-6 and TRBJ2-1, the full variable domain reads DAGVTQSPTHLIKTRGQQVTLRCSPKSGHDTVSWYQQALGQGPQFIFQYYEEEERQRGNFPDRFSGHQFPNYSSELNVNALLLGDSALYLCASSLVGLSLQQFFGPGTRLTVL.

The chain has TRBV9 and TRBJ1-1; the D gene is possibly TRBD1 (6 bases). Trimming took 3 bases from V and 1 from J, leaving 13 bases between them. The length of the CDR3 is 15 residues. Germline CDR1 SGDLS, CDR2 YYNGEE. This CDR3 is CASSGPQGQNTEAFF. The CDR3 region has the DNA TGTGCCAGCAGCGGTCCCCAGGGGCAGAACACTGAAGCTTTCTTT.

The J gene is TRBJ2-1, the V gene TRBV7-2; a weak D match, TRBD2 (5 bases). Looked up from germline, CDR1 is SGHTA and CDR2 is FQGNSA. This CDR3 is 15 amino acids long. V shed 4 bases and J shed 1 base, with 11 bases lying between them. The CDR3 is CASSSRGNSYNEQFF. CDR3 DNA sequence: TGTGCCAGCAGCTCCCGGGGTAATTCCTACAATGAGCAGTTCTTC.

The CDR3 sequence is CASSLEMPGVNEQYF. The CDR3 nucleotides read TGCGCCAGCAGCTTGGAAATGCCAGGGGTTAACGAGCAGTACTTC. This chain connects TRBV5-1 to TRBJ2-7; D possibly corresponds to TRBD1 (6 bases). Germline CDR1 and CDR2: SGHRS and YFSETQ. V dropped 0 bases and J dropped 5 bases, with 15 bases sitting between them. The CDR3 is 15 residues long. Drawing the rest from reference TRBV5-1 and TRBJ2-7, the complete variable domain is KAGVTQTPRYLIKTRGQQVTLSCSPISGHRSVSWYQQTPGQGLQFLFEYFSETQRNKGNFPGRFSGRQFSNSRSEMNVSTLELGDSALYLCASSLEMPGVNEQYFGPGTRLTVT.

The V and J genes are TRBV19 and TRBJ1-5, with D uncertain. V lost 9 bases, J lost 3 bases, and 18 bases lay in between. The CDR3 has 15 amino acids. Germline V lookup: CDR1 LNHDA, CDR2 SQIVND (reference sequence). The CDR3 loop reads CASRLGSSNNQPQHF. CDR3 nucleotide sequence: TGTGCCAGCCGGTTGGGCAGTTCCAACAATCAGCCCCAGCATTTT.